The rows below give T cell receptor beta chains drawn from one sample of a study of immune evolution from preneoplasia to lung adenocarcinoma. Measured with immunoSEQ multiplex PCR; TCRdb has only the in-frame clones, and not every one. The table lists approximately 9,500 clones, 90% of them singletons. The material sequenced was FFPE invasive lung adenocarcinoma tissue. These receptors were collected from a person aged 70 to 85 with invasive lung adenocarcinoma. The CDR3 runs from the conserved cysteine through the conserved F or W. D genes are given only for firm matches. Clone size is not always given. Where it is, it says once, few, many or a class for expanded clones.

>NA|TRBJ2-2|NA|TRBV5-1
CASSLEGNTGELFF
TGCGCCAGCAGTCTTGAAGGGAACACCGGGGAGCTGTTTTTT
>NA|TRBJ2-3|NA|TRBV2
CASSEIWGTSTDTQYF
TGTGCCAGCAGTGAAATTTGGGGGACTAGCACAGATACGCAGTATTTT
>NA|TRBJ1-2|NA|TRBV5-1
CASSLGLAEPSYGYTF
TGCGCCAGCAGCCTGGGCCTCGCCGAGCCGTCCTATGGCTACACCTTC
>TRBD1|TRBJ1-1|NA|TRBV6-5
CASSYGQGTEAFF
TGTGCCAGCAGTTACGGACAGGGTACTGAAGCTTTCTTT
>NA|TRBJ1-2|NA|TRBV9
CASSVGTGKGNYGYTF
TGTGCCAGCAGCGTAGGTACAGGGAAGGGTAACTATGGCTACACCTTC
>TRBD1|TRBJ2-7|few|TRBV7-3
CASSREGGPSYEQYF
TGTGCCAGCAGCAGAGAAGGGGGCCCCTCCTACGAGCAGTACTTC
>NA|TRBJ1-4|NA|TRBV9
CASSTSGGEKLFF
TGTGCCAGCAGCACAAGCGGAGGCGAAAAACTGTTTTTT
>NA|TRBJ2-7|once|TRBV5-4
CASSLQGSDYEQYF
TGTGCCAGCAGCTTGCAAGGGTCGGACTACGAGCAGTACTTC
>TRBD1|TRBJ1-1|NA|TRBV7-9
CASSPPGQGNTEAFF
TGTGCCAGCAGCCCCCCGGGACAGGGGAACACTGAAGCTTTCTTT
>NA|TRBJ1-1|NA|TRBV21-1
CASSSPKQGLNTEAFF
TGTGCCAGCAGCAGCCCAAAACAGGGGTTGAACACTGAAGCTTTCTTT
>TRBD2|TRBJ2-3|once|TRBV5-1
CASSWSGGGSPDTQYF
TGCGCCAGCAGCTGGAGCGGGGGGGGGTCCCCAGATACGCAGTATTTT
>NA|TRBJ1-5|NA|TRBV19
CASSIGWGNQPQHF
TGTGCCAGTAGTATAGGTTGGGGCAATCAGCCCCAGCATTTT
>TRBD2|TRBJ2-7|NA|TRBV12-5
CASAQQRGTYEQYF
TGTGCTAGTGCCCAGCAGCGGGGGACCTACGAGCAGTACTTC
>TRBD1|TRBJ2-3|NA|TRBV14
CASSQESGGFTDTQYF
TGTGCCAGCAGCCAAGAGTCAGGGGGATTCACAGATACGCAGTATTTT
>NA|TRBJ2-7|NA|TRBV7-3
CASSLIPGADEQYF
TGTGCCAGCAGCTTAATTCCAGGCGCAGACGAGCAGTACTTC
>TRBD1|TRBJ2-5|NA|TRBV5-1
CASSPSSPGTGAKETQYF
TGCGCCAGCAGCCCAAGCTCGCCTGGGACAGGGGCTAAAGAGACCCAGTACTTC
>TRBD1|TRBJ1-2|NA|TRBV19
CASTRTGENYGYTF
TGTGCCAGTACCCGGACAGGGGAGAACTATGGCTACACCTTC
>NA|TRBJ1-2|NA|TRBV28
CASSLLGAGYGYTF
TGTGCCAGCAGTTTATTAGGGGCGGGCTATGGCTACACCTTC
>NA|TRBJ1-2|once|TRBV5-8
CASSFEGSELAYGYTF
TGTGCCAGCAGCTTCGAGGGTTCGGAGCTCGCCTATGGCTACACCTTC
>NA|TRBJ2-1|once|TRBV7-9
CASSPGDKLTNEQFF
TGTGCCAGCAGCCCCGGGGACAAACTAACCAATGAGCAGTTCTTC
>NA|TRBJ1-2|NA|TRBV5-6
CASSLRTIDYGYTF
TGTGCCAGCAGCTTGAGGACAATAGACTATGGCTACACCTTC
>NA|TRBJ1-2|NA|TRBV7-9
CASSAAGNVRVYGYTF
TGTGCCAGCAGTGCGGCAGGCAACGTACGGGTCTATGGCTACACCTTC
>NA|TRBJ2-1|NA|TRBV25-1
CASKGESVRVF
TGTGCCAGCAAGGGGGAAAGCGTTCGGGTCTTC
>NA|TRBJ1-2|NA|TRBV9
CASSISWGTGYGYTF
TGTGCCAGCAGCATCTCCTGGGGGACCGGCTATGGCTACACCTTC
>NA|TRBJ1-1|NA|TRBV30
CAWSVPRSGRNTEAFF
TGTGCCTGGAGTGTACCACGCTCAGGGAGGAACACTGAAGCTTTCTTT
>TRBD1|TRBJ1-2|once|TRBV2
CASSHRQGATGYTF
TGTGCCAGCAGTCACAGGCAGGGGGCGACTGGCTACACCTTC
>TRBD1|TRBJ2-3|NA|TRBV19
CASSIAGQGADTQYF
TGTGCCAGTAGTATTGCGGGACAGGGGGCAGATACGCAGTATTTT
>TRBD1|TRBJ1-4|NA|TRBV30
CAWSLGGTGQAKLFF
TGTGCCTGGAGTTTAGGGGGGACAGGACAGGCAAAACTGTTTTTT
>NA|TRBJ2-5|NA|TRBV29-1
CSVEGLFAGGRAQYF
TGCAGCGTTGAAGGCCTTTTCGCTGGTGGCCGGGCCCAGTACTTC
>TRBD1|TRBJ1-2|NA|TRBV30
CAWSLGEDRSYTF
TGTGCCTGGAGCCTCGGGGAGGACAGGAGCTACACCTTC
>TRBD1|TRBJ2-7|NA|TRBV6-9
CASNPRTGGLAYEQYF
TGTGCCAGCAATCCTCGGACAGGGGGATTAGCCTACGAGCAGTACTTC
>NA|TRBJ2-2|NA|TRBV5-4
CASSLRGAIGELFF
TGTGCCAGCAGCTTGCGGGGGGCGATCGGGGAGCTGTTTTTT
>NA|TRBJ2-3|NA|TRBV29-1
CSVEPTLQDGTDTQYF
TGCAGCGTTGAACCAACTCTACAGGACGGCACAGATACGCAGTATTTT
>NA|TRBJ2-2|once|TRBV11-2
CASSSAGAVGELFF
TGTGCCAGCAGCTCTGCGGGGGCGGTCGGGGAGCTGTTTTTT
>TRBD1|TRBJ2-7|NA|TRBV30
CAWSTTGTFWEQYF
TGTGCCTGGAGTACGACAGGGACCTTCTGGGAGCAGTACTTC
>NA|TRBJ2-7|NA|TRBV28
CASSFFGYYEQYF
TGTGCCAGCAGTTTTTTTGGGTACTACGAGCAGTACTTC
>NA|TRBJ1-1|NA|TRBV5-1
CASSLGGRTGTEAFF
TGCGCCAGCAGCTTGGGGGGCAGGACGGGCACTGAAGCTTTCTTT
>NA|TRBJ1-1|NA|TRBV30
CAWSVGPTGTVTEAFF
TGTGCCTGGAGTGTAGGCCCAACGGGTACGGTCACTGAAGCTTTCTTT
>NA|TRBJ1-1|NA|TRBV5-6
CASSLWQGLGESEAFF
TGTGCCAGCAGCTTGTGGCAGGGACTTGGGGAGAGCGAAGCTTTCTTT
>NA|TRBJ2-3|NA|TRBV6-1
CASSELGQRADTQYF
TGTGCCAGCAGTGAATTGGGGCAAAGGGCAGATACGCAGTATTTT
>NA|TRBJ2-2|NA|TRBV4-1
CASRAHGNTGELFF
TGCGCCAGCAGAGCACACGGGAACACCGGGGAGCTGTTTTTT
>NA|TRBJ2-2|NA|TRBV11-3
CASSLQGFGELFF
TGTGCCAGCAGCTTACAGGGGTTCGGGGAGCTGTTTTTT
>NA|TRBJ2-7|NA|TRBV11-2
CASSLILAPGSYEQYF
TGTGCCAGCAGCTTAATCTTGGCCCCGGGGTCCTACGAGCAGTACTTC
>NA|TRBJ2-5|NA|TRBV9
CASSGGGPQETQYF
TGTGCCAGCAGCGGTGGCGGGCCACAAGAGACCCAGTACTTC
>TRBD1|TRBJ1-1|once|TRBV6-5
CASSYSGTGGTEAFF
TGTGCCAGCAGTTACTCGGGGACAGGGGGGACTGAAGCTTTCTTT
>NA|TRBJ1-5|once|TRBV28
CASSLSRGLGSLDQPQHF
TGTGCCAGCAGTTTAAGCCGTGGATTGGGGAGCCTCGATCAGCCCCAGCATTTT
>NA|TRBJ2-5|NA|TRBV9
CASSVDYREETQYF
TGTGCCAGCAGCGTAGACTACAGGGAAGAGACCCAGTACTTC
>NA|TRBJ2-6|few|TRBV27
CASSLEWRGAGANVLTF
TGTGCCAGCAGTTTAGAATGGAGGGGAGCTGGGGCCAACGTCCTGACTTTC
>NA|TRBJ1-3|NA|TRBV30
CAWSASGGNTIYF
TGTGCCTGGAGTGCTTCGGGAGGAAACACCATATATTTT
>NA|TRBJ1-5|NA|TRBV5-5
CASSLAGNQPQHF
TGTGCCAGCAGCTTGGCTGGGAATCAGCCCCAGCATTTT
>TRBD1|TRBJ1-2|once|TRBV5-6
CASSLGGDSLYGYTF
TGTGCCAGCAGCTTGGGTGGGGACAGCCTCTATGGCTACACCTTC
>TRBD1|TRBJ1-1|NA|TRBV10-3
CAIKGTEASTEAFF
TGTGCCATCAAAGGGACAGAAGCCTCGACTGAAGCTTTCTTT
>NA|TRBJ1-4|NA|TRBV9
CASSVAGARAEKLFF
TGTGCCAGCAGCGTAGCGGGGGCGCGGGCTGAAAAACTGTTTTTT
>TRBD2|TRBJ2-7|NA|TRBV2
CASIGTSGRPYEQYF
TGTGCCAGCATTGGGACTAGCGGGAGACCCTACGAGCAGTACTTC